This T cell receptor (beta chain) was found in a study of shared clonotypes between healthy human individuals. Profiled with immunoSEQ multiplex PCR; TCRdb holds only in-frame clones, not every one. In the table there are about 2 million clones, roughly 96% of which are singletons. Details on this clone: The antigen is unknown.

Study-wide results and caveats: Among the subsets, naive ones generally showed larger estimated richness than memory ones. In the sorted subsets, rarefaction showed sequencing was incomplete despite large depth.

This CDR3 spans 14 amino acids. Germline assignment: CDR1 MGHDK and CDR2 SYGVNS. Trimming left V 1 base short and J 3 bases short, with 9 bases between. In the CD4+ fraction, cells were divided into CD45RA+ naive and CD45RA-negative memory subsets. The sample was naive CD4+ T cells sorted from blood. Subset given: CD45RA+ positively selected. The sequence came from a man between 18 and 29 years old in good health. The chain combines TRBV25-1 with TRBJ1-1; D unresolved. This CDR3 reads CASSESHGYTEAFF. CDR3 nucleotide sequence: TGTGCCAGCAGTGAATCCCACGGATACACTGAAGCTTTCTTT. The whole variable domain, filled in from reference TRBV25-1 and TRBJ1-1, reads EADIYQTPRYLVIGTGKKITLECSQTMGHDKMYWYQQDPGMELHLIHYSYGVNSTEKGDLSSESTVSRIRTEHFPLTLESARPSHTSQYLCASSESHGYTEAFFGQGTRLTVV.